Ten or more counts support the clone carrying this T cell receptor beta chain. As yet, its antigen is unknown. Time point meaning: newly diagnosed GD, antithyroid drugs for less than 3 months. The TCR library was prepared using RNA isolated from PBMCs. The data stem from a study of regulatory T cells in long-lasting Graves disease. Study at large: Antithyroid drug intake by newly diagnosed Graves' patients had lasted under 3 months.

Study results and limitations: TRBV28, TRBJ1-2 and TRBJ2-5 were favored in persistent disease.

Trimming took 4 bases from V and 4 from J; bases not matched to a gene: 12. CDR1 and CDR2 (germline): SGDLS, YYNGEE. The CDR3 covers 16 residues. Arm-PCR of CDR3 regions with iRepertoire HTBI primers generated TCR beta libraries. TCRdb re-derived calls from the multiplex PCR reads in MiXCR, one entry per CDR3 protein. The sample has roughly 380,000 distinct CDR3 sequences; around 15% are singletons. The sequencing here drew on peripheral blood mononuclear cells (PBMCs), taken at new diagnosis, from a patient treated with antithyroid drugs. The genes are TRBV9 and TRBJ1-2; 8 bases align to TRBD1. The sequence derives from a female donor with Graves disease. This chain's CDR3 is CASSPYADRELYGYTF. DNA of the CDR3: TGTGCCAGCAGCCCTTATGCGGACAGGGAGCTCTATGGCTACACCTTC.